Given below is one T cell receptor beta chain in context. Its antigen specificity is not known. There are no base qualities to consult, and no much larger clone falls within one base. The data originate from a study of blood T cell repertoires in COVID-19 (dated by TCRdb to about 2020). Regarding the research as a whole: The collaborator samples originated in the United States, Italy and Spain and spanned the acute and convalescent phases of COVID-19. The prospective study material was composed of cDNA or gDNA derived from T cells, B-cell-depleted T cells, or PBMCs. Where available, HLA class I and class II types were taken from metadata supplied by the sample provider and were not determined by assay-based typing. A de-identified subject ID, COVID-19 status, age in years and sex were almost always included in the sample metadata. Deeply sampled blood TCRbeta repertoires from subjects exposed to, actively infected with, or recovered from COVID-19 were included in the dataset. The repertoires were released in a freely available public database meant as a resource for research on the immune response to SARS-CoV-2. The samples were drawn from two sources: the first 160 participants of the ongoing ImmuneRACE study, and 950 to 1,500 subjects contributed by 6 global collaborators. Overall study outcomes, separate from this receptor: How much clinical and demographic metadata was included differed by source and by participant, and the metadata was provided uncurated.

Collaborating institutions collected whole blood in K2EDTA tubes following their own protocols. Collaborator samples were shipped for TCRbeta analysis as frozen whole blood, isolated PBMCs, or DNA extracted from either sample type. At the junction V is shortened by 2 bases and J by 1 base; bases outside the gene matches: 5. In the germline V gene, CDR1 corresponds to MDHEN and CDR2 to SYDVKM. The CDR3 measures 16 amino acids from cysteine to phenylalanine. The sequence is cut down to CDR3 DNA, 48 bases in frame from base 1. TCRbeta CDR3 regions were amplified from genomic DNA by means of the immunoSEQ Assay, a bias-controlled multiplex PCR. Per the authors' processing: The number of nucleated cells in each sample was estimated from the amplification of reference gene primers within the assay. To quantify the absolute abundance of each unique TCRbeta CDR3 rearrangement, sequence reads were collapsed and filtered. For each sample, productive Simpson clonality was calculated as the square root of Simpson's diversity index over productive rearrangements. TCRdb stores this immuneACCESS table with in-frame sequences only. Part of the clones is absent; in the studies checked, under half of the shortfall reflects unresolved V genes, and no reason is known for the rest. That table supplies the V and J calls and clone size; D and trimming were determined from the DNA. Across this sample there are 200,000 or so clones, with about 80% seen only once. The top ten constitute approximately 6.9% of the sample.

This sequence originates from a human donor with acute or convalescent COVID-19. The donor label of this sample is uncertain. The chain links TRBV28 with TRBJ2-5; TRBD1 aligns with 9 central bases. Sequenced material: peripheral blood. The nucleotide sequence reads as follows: TGTGCCAGCAGTTTAACGGGACAGGGAGGCCAAGAGACCCAGTACTTC. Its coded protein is CASSLTGQGGQETQYF.